The 16 T cell receptor beta chains below all came from one sample that was sequenced in a study of blood T cell repertoires in COVID-19. TCRdb's table, derived via immunoSEQ multiplex PCR, lists solely in-frame clones and lacks some. This sample yields approximately 100,000 clones, of which about 80% are seen a single time; more than 3% belongs to the top ten. Sequencing was done on a sample of peripheral blood. All receptors derive from a woman over 75 with active or convalescent COVID-19.

The gene calls are TRBV7-2 and TRBJ1-4; D perhaps matches TRBD1 (5 bases). The CDR3 sequence is 15 residues long. The germline CDR1 and CDR2 sequences are SGHTA and FQGNSA. V was trimmed by 1 base and J by 4 bases, leaving 10 bases between them. In DNA, the CDR3 is TGTGCCAGCAGCTTAGGGGCAGGGCTTAATGAAAAACTGTTTTTT. Protein product: CASSLGAGLNEKLFF. The variable domain in full, with the rest retrieved from reference TRBV7-2 and TRBJ1-4, is GAGVSQSPSNKVTEKGKDVELRCDPISGHTALYWYRQSLGQGLEFLIYFQGNSAPDKSGLPSDRFSAERTGGSVSTLTIQRTQQEDSAVYLCASSLGAGLNEKLFFGSGTQLSVL.

The chain combines TRBV29-1 with TRBJ2-1; 9 bases are shared with TRBD2. The CDR3 is made up of 15 amino acids. Germline CDR1 reads SQVTM; CDR2 reads ANQGSEA. Trimming removed 0 bases from V and 13 bases from J; junction bases left unmatched: 13. The CDR3 DNA follows: TGCAGCGTTGAAGATCGAAGGATAGCGGGGGCGGCCCAGTTCTTC. Its protein is CSVEDRRIAGAAQFF.

There are a few counts of this clone. The rearrangement links TRBV20-1 to TRBJ2-1; D is unclear. This CDR3 has 11 residues. Between the trimmed V and J ends, which lost 6 bases and 1 base, there was a span of 4 bases. Germline V CDR1 and CDR2: DFQATT, SNEGSKA (reference sequence). The DNA for the CDR3 is TGCAGTGCGTCATCCTACAATGAGCAGTTCTTC. Translated: CSASSYNEQFF.

This rearrangement joins TRBV4-3 to TRBJ2-2; perhaps TRBD1 as D (7 bases). The CDR3 sequence is 17 residues long. The V end was cut by 0 bases, the J end by 6 bases, with 17 bases between. Germline V gene lookup returns CDR1 LGHNA and CDR2 YSLEER. The CDR3 nucleotides are TGCGCCAGCAGCCAAGATATAGGGACTCAGGGGGCCGGGGAGCTGTTTTTT. Its protein is CASSQDIGTQGAGELFF.

The chain couples TRBV28 to TRBJ2-3, with D tentatively TRBD2 (6 bases). Deletions cut 5 bases from V and 3 bases from J, with 15 bases between. There are 15 residues in the CDR3. Germline V lookup: CDR1 MDHEN, CDR2 SYDVKM. The CDR3: CASSTSGRETDTQYF. The CDR3 DNA follows: TGTGCCAGCAGTACGAGCGGGCGCGAAACAGATACGCAGTATTTT.

This chain joins TRBV3-1 (or the pseudogene TRBV3-2) and TRBJ1-1; D gene ambiguous. Germline loops: CDR1 LGHDT, CDR2 YNNKEL (reference sequence). The germline V and J ends were trimmed by 4 bases and 0 bases, with 9 bases remaining between them. This CDR3 comprises 14 residues. DNA of the CDR3: TGTGCCAGCAGCCTGAGCAGGATGAACACTGAAGCTTTCTTT. This translates into CASSLSRMNTEAFF.

The J gene is TRBJ1-4, the V gene TRBV7-9, with 7 nucleotides matching TRBD1. This CDR3 contains 15 residues. Germline CDR1 SEHNR, CDR2 FQNEAQ (reference sequence). The junction had 4 bases not matched to a gene; V was cut back by 6 bases and J by 0 bases. The CDR3 bases are TGTGCCAGCAGGCCCACAGGGGCAACTAATGAAAAACTGTTTTTT. Amino acids: CASRPTGATNEKLFF.

The rearrangement joins TRBV4-2 to TRBJ1-6, with D possibly matching TRBD1 (6 bases). Trimming removed 2 bases from V and 3 bases from J, with 8 bases in between. The CDR3 spans 15 residues. Germline CDR1 reads LGHNA; CDR2 reads YNFKEQ. The CDR3: CASSQNRDYNSPLHF. DNA of the CDR3: TGTGCCAGCAGCCAAAACAGGGACTATAATTCACCCCTCCACTTT.

This chain connects TRBV7-8 to TRBJ1-1, with a weak D call TRBD1 (5 bases). Germline V gene data show CDR1 as SGHVS and CDR2 as FQNEAQ. The CDR3 runs 14 residues. V was clipped by 5 bases and J by 1 base, with 11 bases between them. CDR3 residues: CASSGAGGNTEAFF. The CDR3 DNA reads TGTGCCAGCAGCGGCGCCGGGGGGAACACTGAAGCTTTCTTT.

J is TRBJ1-2 and V is TRBV11-2, with unresolved D. The CDR3 runs to 18 residues. Between the trimmed V and J ends, which lost 1 base and 1 base, there was a span of 19 bases. Per the germline V gene, CDR1 is SGHAT and CDR2 is FQNNGV. The CDR3 spells CASSLVPPGLGINYGYTF. CDR3 coding DNA: TGTGCCAGCAGCTTAGTCCCTCCTGGACTCGGAATTAACTATGGCTACACCTTC.

The J gene is TRBJ1-3, the V gene TRBV5-4; D is perhaps TRBD1 (5 bases). CDR1 and CDR2 from the germline V gene are SGHNT and YYREEE (reference sequence). V gave up 1 base and J gave up 4 bases, with 9 bases separating them. CDR3 size: 14 residues. The CDR3 here is CASSLSREGNTIYF. CDR3 DNA sequence: TGTGCCAGCAGCTTGTCCAGGGAAGGAAACACCATATATTTT.

This chain links TRBV28 with TRBJ1-6, with D possibly TRBD1 on 5 matching bases. Germline lookup yields CDR1 MDHEN and CDR2 SYDVKM. The CDR3 has 12 residues. The V gene lost 5 bases and the J gene lost 13 bases, with 12 bases spanning the gap. The chain's CDR3 is CASSPSGKPLHF. The CDR3 coding sequence is TGTGCCAGCAGTCCCTCAGGGAAGCCCCTCCACTTT.

The V gene is TRBV7-9, the J gene TRBJ2-2; TRBD2 might be the D (5 bases). There are 19 residues in the CDR3. V dropped 3 bases and J dropped 3 bases, with 23 bases sitting between them. The germline CDR1 and CDR2 sequences are SEHNR and FQNEAQ (reference sequence). The CDR3 protein is CASSFRRLGRSEDTGELFF. CDR3 nucleotides: TGTGCCAGCAGCTTCAGGAGGCTGGGAAGATCGGAGGACACCGGGGAGCTGTTTTTT.

The chain links TRBV7-2 to TRBJ1-5; perhaps TRBD1 as D (6 bases). Germline CDR1 reads SGHTA; CDR2 reads FQGNSA. This CDR3 spans 14 amino acids. Trimming took off 1 base at V and 2 bases at J, with 6 bases between the two ends. For the CDR3, the DNA is TGTGCCAGCAGCTTAGACAGGGGCAATCAGCCCCAGCATTTT. Residues: CASSLDRGNQPQHF.

The V and J genes are TRBV9 and TRBJ2-2; tentatively, D is TRBD2 (5 bases). CDR1 and CDR2 from the germline V gene are SGDLS and YYNGEE. The CDR3 loop spans 15 amino acids. V shed 1 base and J shed 2 bases, with 9 bases lying between them. CDR3 DNA sequence: TGTGCCAGCAGCGTATCGACGGGAAACACCGGGGAGCTGTTTTTT. Protein product: CASSVSTGNTGELFF.

The CDR3 DNA follows: TGCGCCAGCAGCCAAAGAACTAGCGGGGCCAGTAGGGATACGCAGTATTTT. Translating gives CASSQRTSGASRDTQYF. The chain uses TRBV4-3 and TRBJ2-3; the match to TRBD2 covers 10 bases. V was pared by 2 bases and J by 6 bases, with 11 bases of the junction left unmatched. CDR1 and CDR2 (germline): LGHNA, YSLEER. This CDR3 contains 17 residues.